The 30 T cell receptor beta chains presented below share a single source sample, sequenced in a study of blood T cell repertoires in COVID-19. TCRdb's table, derived via immunoSEQ multiplex PCR, lists solely in-frame clones and lacks some. The sample holds under 300,000 clones; around 90% are singletons and the top ten take roughly 6.3%. The sequenced sample was PBMCs or T cells enriched from blood (not recorded which). The source of these receptors is a woman aged 30 to 39 with acute COVID-19.

The chain uses TRBV18 and TRBJ1-1, with D perhaps TRBD1 (6 bases). Germline V lookup: CDR1 KGHSH, CDR2 LQKENI. The V end lost 5 bases, the J end lost 0 bases, and 19 bases lay between the germline ends. This CDR3 spans 17 amino acids. The CDR3 region is CASSSTRTDTMNTEAFF. The CDR3 nucleotides read TGTGCCAGCTCATCAACGCGGACAGACACCATGAACACTGAAGCTTTCTTT.

This chain links TRBV5-1 with TRBJ1-6; maybe TRBD1 (6 bases). V was pared by 2 bases and J by 5 bases, with 8 bases between. CDR1 SGHRS and CDR2 YFSETQ come from the germline V gene. The CDR3 consists of 14 residues. Written as DNA, the CDR3 is TGCGCCAGCAGCTTAGGACAGCATAATTCACCCCTCCACTTT. This encodes CASSLGQHNSPLHF.

The gene calls are TRBV5-4 and TRBJ2-2, with a tentative D call TRBD1 (6 bases). The CDR3 consists of 15 residues. Trimming took 3 bases from V and 4 from J, leaving 13 bases between them. Germline V gene data show CDR1 as SGHNT and CDR2 as YYREEE (reference sequence). The CDR3 DNA sequence: TGTGCCAGCAGCTCACAGGGTCGAGGCACCGGGGAGCTGTTTTTT. Translated: CASSSQGRGTGELFF.

V is TRBV6-5 and J is TRBJ2-7, with D possibly being TRBD1 (6 bases). CDR3 length: 13 amino acids. The germline gives CDR1 MNHEY, CDR2 SVGAGI. Trimming pared 6 bases from V and 0 bases from J, leaving 9 bases between. CDR3 in amino acids: CASRGHLSYEQYF. The DNA of the CDR3 is TGTGCCAGCAGGGGACACCTCTCCTACGAGCAGTACTTC.

This CDR3 reads CAGYTRWVNTEAFF. The CDR3 DNA reads as TGTGCCGGATACACCAGGTGGGTGAACACTGAAGCTTTCTTT. This chain uses TRBV30 with TRBJ1-1; D is unresolved. Germline lookup yields CDR1 GTSNPN and CDR2 SVGIG (reference sequence). V lost 8 bases and J 0 bases, leaving 16 bases between the germline ends. The CDR3 runs to 14 residues. Variable domain in full (rest from reference TRBV30 and TRBJ1-1): SQTIHQWPATLVQPVGSPLSLECTVEGTSNPNLYWYRQAAGRGLQLLFYSVGIGQISSEVPQNLSASRPQDRQFILSSKKLLLSDSGFYLCAGYTRWVNTEAFFGQGTRLTVV.

The gene calls are TRBV13 and TRBJ1-5; TRBD1 agrees at 7 bases. The CDR3 has 14 amino acids. Per the germline V gene, CDR1 is PRHDT and CDR2 is FYEKMQ (reference sequence). V gave up 5 bases and J gave up 4 bases; unmatched junction bases: 5. For the CDR3, the DNA is TGTGCCAGCAGCATCAGGGGGGTGAATCAGCCCCAGCATTTT. As protein: CASSIRGVNQPQHF. The entire variable domain, with the rest obtained from reference TRBV13 and TRBJ1-5, is as follows: AAGVIQSPRHLIKEKRETATLKCYPIPRHDTVYWYQQGPGQDPQFLISFYEKMQSDKGSIPDRFSAQQFSDYHSELNMSSLELGDSALYFCASSIRGVNQPQHFGDGTRLSIL.

This chain connects TRBV7-2 to TRBJ1-1; TRBD1 aligns across 7 bases. CDR1 SGHTA and CDR2 FQGNSA come from the germline V gene. V gave up 5 bases and J gave up 2 bases; unmatched junction bases: 5. The CDR3 loop spans 14 amino acids. CDR3 DNA: TGTGCCAGCAGCCCCGGGACAGCCAACACTGAAGCTTTCTTT. This encodes CASSPGTANTEAFF.

This chain connects TRBV28 to TRBJ1-4, with 8 bases lining up with TRBD1. This CDR3 is built from 13 residues. Germline V gene sequence: CDR1 MDHEN, CDR2 SYDVKM. V lost 7 bases and J lost 7; bases outside the gene matches: 5. The CDR3 is CASTGGRVEKLFF. CDR3 coding DNA: TGTGCCAGCACAGGGGGCCGCGTTGAAAAACTGTTTTTT.

This chain uses TRBV7-3 with TRBJ2-6; perhaps TRBD1 as D (6 bases). Germline CDR1 reads SGHTA; CDR2 reads FQGTGA. Trimming removed 5 bases from V and 4 bases from J, with 15 bases in between. The CDR3 is 16 residues long. The CDR3 DNA follows: TGTGCCAGCAGCGATGGACAGCTGGCCGGGGCCAACGTCCTGACTTTC. This translates into CASSDGQLAGANVLTF.

The chain carries TRBV19 and TRBJ2-7; weak D call: TRBD2 (5 bases). The CDR3 extends over 13 amino acids. The V gene lost 8 bases and the J gene lost 4 bases, with 15 bases spanning the gap. The germline V gene encodes CDR1 LNHDA and CDR2 SQIVND (reference sequence). CDR3 sequence: CASSTGLAYEQYF. CDR3 DNA: TGTGCCAGTTCGACGGGATTGGCGTACGAGCAGTACTTC.

J is TRBJ2-7 and V is TRBV6-6, with D possibly matching TRBD2 (7 bases). The V and J ends lost 5 bases and 3 bases respectively, with 17 bases between them. CDR1 and CDR2 from the germline V gene are MNHNY and SVGAGI (reference sequence). The CDR3 totals 15 residues. The CDR3 nucleotides read TGTGCCAGCAGTCCCAGGGGAGGGGGGGACTACGAGCAGTACTTC. The encoded protein is CASSPRGGGDYEQYF.

The chain recombines TRBV10-3 with TRBJ2-1, with 10 bases fitting TRBD2. CDR3 length equals 16 residues. CDR1 is ENHRY, CDR2 SYGVKD, per germline. The V segment lost 7 bases and the J segment 3 bases; nucleotides outside the gene matches: 9. The CDR3 protein is CAITSQAGGLYNEQFF. In DNA form, the CDR3 reads TGTGCCATCACTTCCCAAGCGGGAGGGCTCTACAATGAGCAGTTCTTC.

The chain employs TRBV24-1 and TRBJ2-3; D is unclear. Trimming left V 5 bases short and J 2 bases short, with 7 bases between. The germline V gene encodes CDR1 KGHDR and CDR2 SFDVKD. The CDR3 spans 13 residues. The CDR3 coding sequence is TGTGCCACCAGTGGGGCCACCACAGATACGCAGTATTTT. It specifies CATSGATTDTQYF.

The rearrangement links TRBV13 to TRBJ1-1; no clear D gene. V dropped 5 bases and J dropped 2 bases, with 12 bases sitting between them. CDR1 and CDR2 from the germline V gene are PRHDT and FYEKMQ (reference sequence). The CDR3 loop spans 14 amino acids. The CDR3 DNA follows: TGTGCCAGCAGCCCTAGGATAAAAAACACTGAAGCTTTCTTT. Translating gives CASSPRIKNTEAFF.

The gene calls are TRBV3-1 (or the pseudogene TRBV3-2) and TRBJ2-5, with D maybe TRBD2 (5 bases). The V gene lost 7 bases and the J gene lost 9 bases, with 15 bases spanning the gap. The CDR3 length is 12 residues. CDR1 LGHDT and CDR2 YNNKEL come from the germline V gene (reference sequence). CDR3 in amino acids: CASTESAEAQYF. In nucleotides, the CDR3 is TGTGCCAGCACCGAATCGGCGGAGGCCCAGTACTTC.

This clone appeared a single time. CDR3 region: CASSSGGYTDTQYF. CDR3 DNA: TGCGCCAGCAGCTCGGGAGGGTACACAGATACGCAGTATTTT. The chain combines TRBV5-1 with TRBJ2-3; 8 positions agree with TRBD2. Germline V gene lookup returns CDR1 SGHRS and CDR2 YFSETQ. The V gene end was trimmed by 3 bases and the J gene end by 2 bases; junction bases not matched to a gene: 2. The CDR3 is made up of 14 amino acids.

The V and J genes are TRBV19 and TRBJ2-1, with 9 positions matching TRBD1. V lost 3 bases and J lost 0; bases outside the gene matches: 9. Germline V CDR1 and CDR2: LNHDA, SQIVND (reference sequence). CDR3 length: 18 residues. CDR3 sequence (DNA): TGTGCCAGTAGTATCCACGTAAAGACAGGGGGCTCCTACAATGAGCAGTTCTTC. This codes for CASSIHVKTGGSYNEQFF.

The chain combines TRBV19 with TRBJ1-2; TRBD1 agrees at 8 bases. V dropped 5 bases and J dropped 7; count of bases not matched to a gene: 15. This CDR3 comprises 16 residues. The germline V gene encodes CDR1 LNHDA and CDR2 SQIVND (reference sequence). CDR3 in amino acids: CASSPPPTGAVGGYTF. DNA for the CDR3: TGTGCCAGTAGTCCGCCCCCGACAGGGGCCGTGGGTGGCTACACCTTC.

This chain joins TRBV5-1 and TRBJ2-1; D is possibly TRBD1 (5 bases). The CDR3 runs 15 residues. Germline values: CDR1 SGHRS, CDR2 YFSETQ. Trimming took off 0 bases at V and 2 bases at J, with 9 bases between the two ends. CDR3 nucleotides: TGCGCCAGCAGCTTGGGAACAGGAGCCTACAATGAGCAGTTCTTC. Translated, it gives CASSLGTGAYNEQFF.

The V call is TRBV19, the J call TRBJ2-3; D gene uncertain. The CDR3 spans 14 residues. Between the trimmed V and J ends, which lost 5 bases and 3 bases, there was a span of 12 bases. Germline CDR1 is LNHDA and CDR2 is SQIVND (reference sequence). CDR3 in amino acids: CASSLSFLTDTQYF. DNA for the CDR3: TGTGCCAGTAGTCTCTCCTTCTTGACAGATACGCAGTATTTT.

V usage is TRBV28 and J usage is TRBJ1-1; D perhaps matches TRBD1 (5 bases). Trimming removed 8 bases at V and 1 base at J, with 20 bases between. The CDR3 contains 16 residues. Per the germline V gene, CDR1 is MDHEN and CDR2 is SYDVKM. The CDR3 loop is CASSVWAGGSNTEAFF. CDR3 in DNA: TGTGCCAGCTCAGTTTGGGCCGGGGGGTCGAACACTGAAGCTTTCTTT.

The chain couples TRBV7-6 to TRBJ2-1; D may be TRBD1 (6 bases). This CDR3 spans 15 amino acids. Germline CDR1 SGHVS, CDR2 FNYEAQ. The V end lost 1 base, the J end lost 6 bases, and 13 bases lay between the germline ends. The CDR3 nucleotides read TGTGCCAGCAGCTTAGTGAGGACAGCGATCAATGAGCAGTTCTTC. It specifies CASSLVRTAINEQFF.

The CDR3 bases are TGCAGCGCCGCGGACACCGGGGAGCTGTTTTTT. As protein: CSAADTGELFF. This chain uses TRBV29-1 with TRBJ2-2; no reliable D call. V lost 7 bases and J lost 3, with 6 bases in between. This CDR3 has 11 residues. Looked up from germline, CDR1 is SQVTM and CDR2 is ANQGSEA.

This clone was counted a single time. The V call is TRBV6-5, the J call TRBJ1-5; D might be TRBD1 (5 bases). Trimming took off 2 bases at V and 2 bases at J, with 10 bases between the two ends. The CDR3 length is 15 residues. CDR1 and CDR2 (germline): MNHEY, SVGAGI. The CDR3 reads CASSYGGAGNQPQHF. The CDR3 nucleotides read TGTGCCAGCAGTTACGGCGGGGCGGGCAATCAGCCCCAGCATTTT.

The chain joins TRBV6-9 to TRBJ2-5, with a possible D match to TRBD1 (6 bases). CDR1 is MNHGY, CDR2 SVAAGI, per germline. With 7 bases removed from V and 5 bases from J, the gap between germline ends came to 14 bases. The CDR3 runs 13 residues. The CDR3, as DNA: TGTGCCAGCAATACCGGGACACGGGAGACCCAGTACTTC. Protein product: CASNTGTRETQYF.

This chain uses TRBV28 with TRBJ2-1, with 7 bases matching TRBD2. Germline V gene sequence: CDR1 MDHEN, CDR2 SYDVKM. The junction had 15 bases not matched to a gene; V was cut back by 9 bases and J by 4 bases. The CDR3 runs to 16 residues. The CDR3 nucleotides read TGTGCCAGTACGGGAGCGGGACCTCCACAGTACAATGAGCAGTTCTTC. This translates into CASTGAGPPQYNEQFF.

The table lists this clone with a few counts. The chain has TRBV7-9 and TRBJ1-1; 12 bases are a match to TRBD1. CDR1 SEHNR and CDR2 FQNEAQ come from the germline V gene (reference sequence). Trimming removed 5 bases from V and 3 bases from J; junction bases left unmatched: 10. The CDR3 runs 17 residues. The CDR3 loop is CASSPSGQGAMHTEAFF. Written as DNA, the CDR3 is TGTGCCAGCAGCCCCTCGGGACAGGGGGCTATGCACACTGAAGCTTTCTTT.

The CDR3 spells CASSLSTGSRMFF. The CDR3, as DNA: TGTGCCAGCAGTTTATCGACAGGGTCGAGAATGTTTTTT. The V call is TRBV27, the J call TRBJ1-4; 7 bases are a match to TRBD1. The CDR3 is 13 amino acids. Germline V gene lookup returns CDR1 MNHEY and CDR2 SMNVEV (reference sequence). V lost 0 bases to trimming and J lost 15 bases; unmatched junction nucleotides: 7. Full variable domain (rest looked up from reference TRBV27 and TRBJ1-4): EAQVTQNPRYLITVTGKKLTVTCSQNMNHEYMSWYRQDPGLGLRQIYYSMNVEVTDKGDVPEGYKVSRKEKRNFPLILESPSPNQTSLYFCASSLSTGSRMFFGSGTQLSVL.

The gene calls are TRBV4-2 and TRBJ2-5; D perhaps matches TRBD2 (5 bases). Trimming shortened V by 0 bases and J by 5 bases, and 7 bases separated the two germline ends. The length of the CDR3 is 13 residues. The germline CDR1 and CDR2 sequences are LGHNA and YNFKEQ. CDR3 coding DNA: TGTGCCAGCAGCCAAGAGAGGGATGAGACCCAGTACTTC. It specifies CASSQERDETQYF.

The rearrangement links TRBV28 to TRBJ1-1; D unclear. Germline assignment: CDR1 MDHEN and CDR2 SYDVKM. This CDR3 is 14 amino acids long. V lost 5 bases and J lost 4, with 14 bases in between. This CDR3 is CASSPQSWSTEAFF. The CDR3 coding sequence is TGTGCCAGCAGTCCTCAAAGCTGGTCCACTGAAGCTTTCTTT.